This T cell receptor beta chain was identified in a study of shared clonotypes between healthy human individuals. Details on this clone: Its specificity is not known.

Sequencing used immunoSEQ multiplex PCR; TCRdb keeps in-frame clones, though not all of them. The table includes roughly 2,000,000 clones, roughly 95% detected once. Only CD45RO-negative cells positively selected for CCR7 counted as naive CD8 cells, so terminally differentiated effector memory CD45RA+ cells were excluded. CDR3 length equals 15 residues. V gave up 2 bases and J gave up 8 bases, with 15 bases separating them. The germline V gene encodes CDR1 SGHAT and CDR2 FQNNGV. Notes on the study in general: Clonotype sharing among donors was thought likely to change with sequencing depth.

This chain uses TRBV11-2 with TRBJ1-4; no clear D. Sequenced: naive CD8+ T cells sorted from blood. The clonotype was recovered from a man aged 18 to 30 in good health. CDR3 residues: CASSLFGGQDEKLFF. CDR3 nucleotide sequence: TGTGCCAGCAGCTTATTTGGAGGGCAGGACGAAAAACTGTTTTTT.